The 23 T cell receptor beta chains reported below all come from one sample, sequenced in a study of T-cell reconstitution after alpha-beta-depleted transplantation in children. Using unique molecular identifiers, the investigators prepared the TCRbeta library. MiXCR, applied by TCRdb to the PCR reads, yields one record per CDR3 protein. The sample contains some 550,000 distinct CDR3 sequences, roughly 18% of which appear only once. This sample comprised PBMCs from the stem cell graft donor, obtained from the stem cell graft. These receptors were obtained from a human donor who donated a stem cell graft to a child with acute lymphoblastic leukemia.

This clonotype appeared a few times. The chain combines TRBV5-1 with TRBJ2-3; D not resolved. Per the germline V gene, CDR1 is SGHRS and CDR2 is YFSETQ. Trimming cost V 2 bases and J 1 base, with 8 bases left between them. There are 14 residues in the CDR3. The CDR3 DNA sequence: TGCGCCAGCAGCTTAGGATTCGGCACAGATACGCAGTATTTT. Its protein is CASSLGFGTDTQYF.

The chain uses TRBV30 and TRBJ1-1; D ambiguous. Trimming shortened V by 3 bases and J by 1 base, and 21 bases separated the two germline ends. Germline V gene sequence: CDR1 GTSNPN, CDR2 SVGIG (reference sequence). This CDR3 spans 17 amino acids. This chain's CDR3 is CAWSAYRGTSRNTEAFF. The CDR3 DNA sequence: TGTGCCTGGAGCGCCTACCGGGGTACTTCACGGAACACTGAAGCTTTCTTT. Based on the CDR3 plus reference TRBV30 and TRBJ1-1, the full variable domain is SQTIHQWPATLVQPVGSPLSLECTVEGTSNPNLYWYRQAAGRGLQLLFYSVGIGQISSEVPQNLSASRPQDRQFILSSKKLLLSDSGFYLCAWSAYRGTSRNTEAFFGQGTRLTVV.

This chain uses TRBV7-9 with TRBJ2-7; D possibly corresponds to TRBD1 (6 bases). V was pared by 4 bases and J by 0 bases, with 13 bases between. The length of the CDR3 is 15 residues. CDR1 and CDR2 from the germline V gene are SEHNR and FQNEAQ (reference sequence). The CDR3 DNA is TGTGCCAGCAGCTCCCGGACAGAGACCTCCTACGAGCAGTACTTC. Translated, it gives CASSSRTETSYEQYF.

The table lists this clonotype with a few counts. The V and J genes are TRBV20-1 and TRBJ2-1; 10 positions match TRBD2. The CDR3 consists of 15 residues. V lost 3 bases and J lost 2; bases outside the gene matches: 4. Germline-derived CDR1 and CDR2 are DFQATT and SNEGSKA (reference sequence). CDR3 in amino acids: CSARPSGRAYNEQFF. CDR3 sequence (DNA): TGCAGTGCTAGGCCCAGCGGGAGGGCCTACAATGAGCAGTTCTTC.

This clonotype was counted a few times. The gene calls are TRBV20-1 and TRBJ2-1; possible D gene TRBD2, 6 bases. The CDR3 loop spans 13 amino acids. Germline CDR1 is DFQATT and CDR2 is SNEGSKA (reference sequence). The germline V and J ends were trimmed by 1 base and 9 bases, with 13 bases remaining between them. The DNA for the CDR3 is TGCAGTGCTAGAGGGGGGGAAGTGCCTGAGCAGTTCTTC. Translation gives CSARGGEVPEQFF.

This clonotype has a handful of counts. The rearrangement links TRBV4-1 to TRBJ2-2; possible D gene TRBD2, 5 bases. Per germline, CDR1 MGHRA and CDR2 YSYEKL. This CDR3 has 15 amino acids. The V gene lost 0 bases and the J gene lost 7 bases, with 12 bases spanning the gap. In DNA form, the CDR3 reads TGCGCCAGCAGCCAAGATAAGCGGTGGAACGGGGAGCTGTTTTTT. Translation gives CASSQDKRWNGELFF.

CDR3 sequence (DNA): TGCGCCAGCAGCTCCGGGACTAGCGCCGATGAGCAGTTCTTC. As protein: CASSSGTSADEQFF. V is TRBV10-2 and J is TRBJ2-1, with 10 positions matching TRBD2. The V gene's germline CDR1 is WSHSY and CDR2 SAAADI. The J segment lost 8 bases and the V segment lost 6 bases, leaving 7 bases of the junction unmatched. This CDR3 is 14 amino acids long.

This chain connects TRBV29-1 to TRBJ2-1; no definite D call. Germline CDR1 reads SQVTM; CDR2 reads ANQGSEA. Trimming pared 0 bases from V and 8 bases from J, leaving 5 bases between. CDR3 length: 11 amino acids. CDR3 amino acids: CSVEDRHEQFF. The CDR3 DNA follows: TGCAGCGTTGAAGATCGTCATGAGCAGTTCTTC.

This clonotype has only a few counts. The CDR3, as DNA: TGCGCCAGCAGCTTGGTGACTAGCGGAGGGTCAGATACGCAGTATTTT. This sequence encodes CASSLVTSGGSDTQYF. The chain is built from TRBV5-1 and TRBJ2-3, with 9 bases fitting TRBD2. V was pared by 0 bases and J by 4 bases, with 6 bases of the junction left unmatched. Germline V CDR1 and CDR2: SGHRS, YFSETQ. The CDR3 loop spans 16 amino acids.

There are a few counts of this clonotype. This chain connects TRBV5-1 to TRBJ1-5; no clear D gene. Trimming removed 1 base at V and 0 bases at J, with 11 bases between. Per germline, CDR1 SGHRS and CDR2 YFSETQ. The CDR3 loop spans 16 amino acids. The CDR3 loop is CASSLTGRHSNQPQHF. In DNA form, the CDR3 reads TGCGCCAGCAGCTTGACGGGCAGGCATAGCAATCAGCCCCAGCATTTT.

This chain's CDR3 is CASSLAGPGTGELFF. In DNA form, the CDR3 reads TGCGCCAGCAGCTTGGCAGGTCCAGGGACCGGGGAGCTGTTTTTT. The V gene is TRBV5-1, the J gene TRBJ2-2; D is possibly TRBD1 (5 bases). CDR1 is SGHRS, CDR2 YFSETQ, per germline. Between the trimmed V and J ends, which lost 0 bases and 5 bases, there was a span of 11 bases. This CDR3 has 15 residues.

The chain links TRBV2 to TRBJ1-5; D not resolved. Germline-derived CDR1 and CDR2 are SNHLY and FYNNEI. The CDR3 runs to 14 residues. Trimming took off 2 bases at V and 2 bases at J, with 7 bases between the two ends. DNA for the CDR3: TGTGCCAGCAGTGAAAGGGAGGGCAATCAGCCCCAGCATTTT. Protein sequence: CASSEREGNQPQHF. The whole variable domain, filled in from reference TRBV2 and TRBJ1-5, reads EPEVTQTPSHQVTQMGQEVILRCVPISNHLYFYWYRQILGQKVEFLVSFYNNEISEKSEIFDDQFSVERPDGSNFTLKIRSTKLEDSAMYFCASSEREGNQPQHFGDGTRLSIL.

This sequence joins TRBV10-3 and TRBJ1-4, with TRBD1 matching over 7 bases. The CDR3 totals 15 residues. Germline CDR1 and CDR2: ENHRY and SYGVKD. The V gene end was trimmed by 6 bases and the J gene end by 2 bases; junction bases not matched to a gene: 6. CDR3 sequence reads: CAIRDRDSTNEKLFF. The CDR3 DNA sequence: TGTGCCATCAGAGATCGGGACAGTACTAATGAAAAACTGTTTTTT.

This clonotype has ten or more counts. This chain joins TRBV12-3 or TRBV12-4 and TRBJ2-2; no reliable D call. V lost 7 bases and J lost 1, with 4 bases in between. This CDR3 spans 12 amino acids. This CDR3 is CASIENTGELFF. As DNA, the CDR3 is TGTGCCAGCATAGAGAACACCGGGGAGCTGTTTTTT.

This clonotype has a count of ten or more. The chain carries TRBV5-1 and TRBJ2-1, with TRBD2 as a possible D gene (6 bases). V lost 2 bases and J 9 bases, leaving 9 bases between the germline ends. The CDR3 has 12 amino acids. In germline, CDR1 is SGHRS, CDR2 YFSETQ. CDR3 residues: CASSFPGSEQFF. The CDR3 DNA follows: TGCGCCAGCAGCTTTCCCGGGAGTGAGCAGTTCTTC.

A few counts support this clonotype. The rearrangement links TRBV7-8 to TRBJ2-2; D possibly corresponds to TRBD2 (5 bases). From germline, CDR1 is SGHVS and CDR2 FQNEAQ. The CDR3 runs 15 residues. V was pared by 7 bases and J by 3 bases, with 15 bases between. The CDR3 DNA sequence: TGTGCCAGCAAATCGAGGGAGAAGTACACCGGGGAGCTGTTTTTT. Encoded protein: CASKSREKYTGELFF. Based on the CDR3 plus reference TRBV7-8 and TRBJ2-2, the full variable domain is GAGVSQSPRYKVAKRGQDVALRCDPISGHVSLFWYQQALGQGPEFLTYFQNEAQLDKSGLPSDRFFAERPEGSVSTLKIQRTQQEDSAVYLCASKSREKYTGELFFGEGSRLTVL.

The chain recombines TRBV24-1 with TRBJ2-1, with TRBD2 matching 7 bases. The V gene's germline CDR1 is KGHDR and CDR2 SFDVKD. The CDR3 totals 14 residues. V lost 0 bases, J lost 6 bases, and 1 base stayed unmatched. CDR3: CATSDLREVNEQFF. For the CDR3, the DNA is TGTGCCACCAGTGATTTGCGGGAGGTCAATGAGCAGTTCTTC.

DNA of the CDR3: TGCGCCAGCAGCTTGGCCATGAGTTACGAGCAGTACTTC. As protein: CASSLAMSYEQYF. The chain is built from TRBV5-1 and TRBJ2-7; D not certain. Germline CDR1 SGHRS, CDR2 YFSETQ. Trimming shortened V by 0 bases and J by 4 bases, and 8 bases separated the two germline ends. This CDR3 is built from 13 residues.

The chain links TRBV4-1 to TRBJ2-2, with 8 bases matching TRBD2. This CDR3 is built from 17 residues. Germline CDR1 MGHRA, CDR2 YSYEKL. The V segment lost 3 bases and the J segment 6 bases; nucleotides outside the gene matches: 12. The CDR3 region has the DNA TGCGCCAGCAGCCACCTTGGCTTAGCGGGAACGGCCGGGGAGCTGTTTTTT. This encodes CASSHLGLAGTAGELFF.

The chain employs TRBV18 and TRBJ2-2; the match to TRBD1 covers 11 bases. J was trimmed by 4 bases and V by 10 bases; bases with no gene match: 8. Germline CDR1 KGHSH, CDR2 LQKENI. The CDR3 is 15 amino acids. As DNA, the CDR3 is TGTGCCACCAGAGGACAGGGGGCAAGCACCGGGGAGCTGTTTTTT. It specifies CATRGQGASTGELFF.

This rearrangement joins TRBV29-1 to TRBJ2-1; 9 bases fit TRBD2. The CDR3 contains 12 residues. Unmatched junction bases numbered 5, after V lost 7 bases and J lost 7 bases. Germline V CDR1 and CDR2: SQVTM, ANQGSEA. The CDR3 nucleotides read TGCAGCGGCTTGGGACTAGCTAATGAGCAGTTCTTC. It translates to CSGLGLANEQFF.

The rearrangement links TRBV20-1 to TRBJ2-5, with 10 bases matching TRBD2. This CDR3 has 14 amino acids. The V gene end was trimmed by 3 bases and the J gene end by 5 bases; junction bases not matched to a gene: 6. CDR1 DFQATT and CDR2 SNEGSKA come from the germline V gene (reference sequence). The CDR3 loop reads CSARSSGRGETQYF. CDR3 DNA: TGCAGTGCTAGGTCTAGCGGGAGAGGGGAGACCCAGTACTTC.

This chain links TRBV20-1 with TRBJ2-1, with 8 bases matching TRBD2. The CDR3 is made up of 16 amino acids. Germline CDR1 is DFQATT and CDR2 is SNEGSKA (reference sequence). The CDR3 loop is CSIPRLTSGIYNEQFF. The CDR3 bases are TGCAGCATTCCCCGACTTACTAGCGGAATCTACAATGAGCAGTTCTTC.